This T cell receptor (beta chain) was sequenced in a study of OX40 agonist ivuxolimab in advanced cancers. Overall study context: The study enrolled dose-escalation patients with hepatocellular carcinoma, melanoma, renal cell or head and neck cancer. Eligibility rules accepted prior anti-PD-1, anti-PD-L1 or anti-CTLA-4 therapy, and 40% to 50% had some. Study-level results: Clones of CD4+ and CD8+ blood T cells grew by week 6 at doses of 0.1 to 3.0 mg/kg. A proportion of nonresponders additionally exhibited low normalized T-cell clonal expansion.

The table came from immunoSEQ multiplex PCR; TCRdb's copy has only in-frame clones and leaves some out. The data hold 83,000 or so clones, with around 84% observed a single time. This clone was detected a few times. Its antigen is not known. Germline V CDR1 and CDR2: SGHTA, FQGNSA. Trimming removed 4 bases from V and 4 bases from J; junction bases left unmatched: 4. This CDR3 has 15 amino acids. V gene TRBV7-2 combines with J gene TRBJ1-2; TRBD1 matches 12 bases. This clonotype originated in an adult with an advanced solid tumor such as melanoma, head and neck, liver or kidney cancer. This specimen was CD4+ or CD8+ T cells sorted from blood, taken in a trial of the OX40 agonist ivuxolimab. The CDR3 loop reads CASSSRDRGLYGYTF. The DNA of the CDR3 is TGTGCCAGCAGCTCCCGGGACAGGGGGCTCTATGGCTACACCTTC.